The next 3 T cell receptor beta chains were all read from a single sample in a study of blood T cell repertoires in COVID-19. Libraries were prepared by immunoSEQ multiplex PCR; TCRdb keeps only in-frame clonotypes and omits some of them. Of under 300,000 clones listed, around 90% are singletons. The source material was PBMCs or T cells enriched from blood (not recorded which). The receptors were gathered from a woman aged 40-49 years who had recovered from COVID-19.

This chain joins TRBV15 and TRBJ1-2; 7 bases agree with TRBD1. CDR3 length equals 12 residues. After removal of 5 bases from V and 8 bases from J, the junction contained 5 bases not matched to a gene. CDR1 is LNHNV, CDR2 YYDKDF, per germline (reference sequence). The CDR3 loop is CATSGRQGGYTF. The CDR3, as DNA: TGTGCCACCAGCGGCCGACAGGGCGGCTACACCTTC.

This chain joins TRBV18 and TRBJ2-2; TRBD1 aligns across 10 bases. J was trimmed by 6 bases and V by 3 bases; bases with no gene match: 10. CDR3 length equals 17 residues. The germline gives CDR1 KGHSH, CDR2 LQKENI. In nucleotides, the CDR3 is TGTGCCAGCTCACCCCTGTCGGGACAGGGGAATCCCGGGGAGCTGTTTTTT. This gives the protein CASSPLSGQGNPGELFF.

The J gene is TRBJ1-4, the V gene TRBV29-1; 7 nucleotides align to TRBD1. CDR3 length: 13 amino acids. The germline V gene has CDR1 SQVTM and CDR2 ANQGSEA. V lost 6 bases and J lost 4; bases outside the gene matches: 5. CDR3 DNA sequence: TGCAGCGTCGGGGACAGCAGTAATGAAAAACTGTTTTTT. It translates to CSVGDSSNEKLFF.